The clone carrying this T cell receptor beta chain appeared a few times. Measured with immunoSEQ multiplex PCR; TCRdb has only the in-frame clones, and not every one. The sample has about 150,000 clones, 85% seen once. The data are from a study of blood T cell repertoires in COVID-19. V gave up 1 base and J gave up 2 bases; unmatched junction bases: 4. Germline-derived CDR1 and CDR2 are MGHRA and YSYEKL. This CDR3 is built from 16 residues. The specimen was PBMCs or T cells enriched from blood (not recorded which). The TCR originated in a woman between 35 and 50 years old who had recovered from COVID-19. The chain employs TRBV4-1 and TRBJ2-1; the match to TRBD2 covers 8 bases. The CDR3 DNA follows: TGCGCCAGCAGCCAAGGTGTCGGGGGGGCCTACAATGAGCAGTTCTTC. This gives the protein CASSQGVGGAYNEQFF.